The 19 T cell receptor beta chains below were found in one sample sequenced in a study of cytomegalovirus exposure and HLA in healthy donors. PCR used 60 Vbeta primers and 13 Jbeta primers. Some clones are missing from TCRdb's copy, which holds only in-frame ones; the method was immunoSEQ multiplex PCR. The profile shows about 200,000 clones, approximately 80% of them singletons. Sequencing used PBMCs. These receptors originate from a girl aged 10 to 17 in good health and CMV-seronegative.

This clone was seen a single time. The rearrangement links TRBV6-5 to TRBJ1-3, with D maybe TRBD1 (5 bases). CDR1 MNHEY and CDR2 SVGAGI come from the germline V gene. The CDR3 totals 15 residues. The V end was cut by 8 bases, the J end by 3 bases, with 17 bases between. CDR3 in DNA: TGTGCCAGCCGGAGGAGGGGACCGCTTGGAAACACCATATATTTT. This codes for CASRRRGPLGNTIYF.

The chain combines TRBV30 with TRBJ1-2; 12 bases align to TRBD1. There are 16 residues in the CDR3. Trimming took 1 base from V and 4 from J; bases not matched to a gene: 7. Germline CDR1 is GTSNPN and CDR2 is SVGIG (reference sequence). CDR3 protein: CAWSEGTGGFSYGYTF. Written as DNA, the CDR3 is TGTGCCTGGAGTGAAGGGACAGGGGGCTTCAGCTATGGCTACACCTTC.

The table lists this clone with a few counts. The sample holds other DNA sequences that translate to the same CDR3. This rearrangement joins TRBV4-2 to TRBJ2-1, with D uncertain. The germline V and J ends were trimmed by 0 bases and 12 bases, with 15 bases remaining between them. Germline V gene lookup returns CDR1 LGHNA and CDR2 YNFKEQ. CDR3 length equals 14 residues. DNA of the CDR3: TGTGCCAGCAGCCAAGAGAGAAGTGAAATGAGGCAGTTCTTC. As protein: CASSQERSEMRQFF.

This clone showed up just once. J is TRBJ2-2 and V is TRBV18; tentative D call: TRBD2 (5 bases). The V gene lost 1 base and the J gene lost 5 bases, with 11 bases spanning the gap. Germline V gives CDR1 KGHSH, CDR2 LQKENI. The CDR3 runs to 15 residues. The CDR3, as DNA: TGTGCCAGCTCACCACGCGGGTACGATACCGGGGAGCTGTTTTTT. It translates to CASSPRGYDTGELFF.

The count of this clone is one. The CDR3 protein is CASSLSHASSYEQYF. As DNA, the CDR3 is TGTGCCAGCAGCTTATCGCACGCGAGCTCCTACGAGCAGTACTTC. The chain carries TRBV7-2 and TRBJ2-7; D remains ambiguous. Trimming stripped 2 bases from V and 0 bases from J, with 11 bases between. Germline loops: CDR1 SGHTA, CDR2 FQGNSA. This CDR3 has 15 residues.

The CDR3 DNA reads TGTGCCAGCAGCTTAGCGTCCCGAGGGACCTATAATTCACCCCTCCACTTT. This encodes CASSLASRGTYNSPLHF. The gene calls are TRBV7-9 and TRBJ1-6; no clear D. Germline CDR1 reads SEHNR; CDR2 reads FQNEAQ (reference sequence). This CDR3 contains 17 residues. V shed 0 bases and J shed 2 bases, with 11 bases lying between them.

The chain employs TRBV27 and TRBJ1-1, with a possible D match to TRBD1 (6 bases). Deletions cut 2 bases from V and 0 bases from J, with 10 bases between. There are 15 residues in the CDR3. The germline V gene encodes CDR1 MNHEY and CDR2 SMNVEV (reference sequence). The CDR3 nucleotides read TGTGCCAGCAGTTTAAGGGGGAATATGAACACTGAAGCTTTCTTT. Translation gives CASSLRGNMNTEAFF.

The gene calls are TRBV19 and TRBJ1-1; no clear D gene. The CDR3 consists of 13 residues. V was clipped by 5 bases and J by 5 bases, with 12 bases between them. The V gene's germline CDR1 is LNHDA and CDR2 SQIVND (reference sequence). CDR3 residues: CASSFREGTEAFF. The CDR3 coding sequence is TGTGCCAGTAGTTTTAGGGAGGGTACTGAAGCTTTCTTT.

This clone was seen more than once but under ten times. This chain uses TRBV5-4 with TRBJ2-3, with D perhaps TRBD2 (5 bases). Deletions cut 5 bases from V and 4 bases from J, with 14 bases between. Germline-derived CDR1 and CDR2 are SGHNT and YYREEE (reference sequence). The CDR3 covers 14 residues. CDR3 loop: CASRTERAADTQYF. In DNA, the CDR3 is TGTGCCAGCAGGACGGAGAGGGCAGCAGATACGCAGTATTTT.

The chain links TRBV5-4 to TRBJ2-5, with a possible D match to TRBD2 (5 bases). Per germline, CDR1 SGHNT and CDR2 YYREEE (reference sequence). This CDR3 is 14 amino acids long. The V end was cut by 3 bases, the J end by 4 bases, with 13 bases between. The CDR3 DNA is TGTGCCAGCAGCTCCCGGGATTCAGGAGAGACCCAGTACTTC. Amino acid sequence: CASSSRDSGETQYF. The full variable domain, its missing parts supplied by reference TRBV5-4 and TRBJ2-5, is ETGVTQSPTHLIKTRGQQVTLRCSSQSGHNTVSWYQQALGQGPQFIFQYYREEENGRGNFPPRFSGLQFPNYSSELNVNALELDDSALYLCASSSRDSGETQYFGPGTRLLVL.

The chain combines TRBV4-2 with TRBJ2-7; 9 nucleotides align to TRBD1. V lost 5 bases and J lost 5; bases outside the gene matches: 10. CDR1 LGHNA and CDR2 YNFKEQ come from the germline V gene. CDR3 length: 15 amino acids. CDR3 region: CASSDIRDREDEQYF. The CDR3 coding sequence is TGTGCCAGCAGCGACATCCGGGACAGGGAAGACGAGCAGTACTTC.

The chain couples TRBV28 to TRBJ2-2; D is perhaps TRBD2 (5 bases). Germline assignment: CDR1 MDHEN and CDR2 SYDVKM. The CDR3 consists of 15 residues. V dropped 5 bases and J dropped 5 bases, with 15 bases sitting between them. The CDR3 is CASSPHSTGTGELFF. The DNA of the CDR3 is TGTGCCAGCAGTCCTCACTCCACGGGGACCGGGGAGCTGTTTTTT. Full variable domain (missing parts from reference TRBV28 and TRBJ2-2): DVKVTQSSRYLVKRTGEKVFLECVQDMDHENMFWYRQDPGLGLRLIYFSYDVKMKEKGDIPEGYSVSREKKERFSLILESASTNQTSMYLCASSPHSTGTGELFFGEGSRLTVL.

The chain joins TRBV6-5 to TRBJ1-4; D possibly corresponds to TRBD1 (5 bases). Looked up from germline, CDR1 is MNHEY and CDR2 is SVGAGI. The CDR3 has 15 amino acids. With 2 bases removed from V and 0 bases from J, the gap between germline ends came to 7 bases. The CDR3 DNA reads as TGTGCCAGCAGTTACGACAGAGCAACTAATGAAAAACTGTTTTTT. It encodes CASSYDRATNEKLFF.

The rearrangement joins TRBV5-1 to TRBJ2-7, with D maybe TRBD1 (6 bases). This CDR3 contains 17 residues. Germline CDR1 SGHRS, CDR2 YFSETQ. Trimming took off 4 bases at V and 4 bases at J, with 24 bases between the two ends. The CDR3 nucleotides are TGCGCCAGCAGCGCCGCCCCGGGACATATGTATCTTTACGAGCAGTACTTC. Translated, it gives CASSAAPGHMYLYEQYF.

This chain connects TRBV7-9 to TRBJ2-1; the match to TRBD1 covers 7 bases. The CDR3 covers 16 residues. Germline CDR1 and CDR2: SEHNR and FQNEAQ (reference sequence). With 2 bases clipped from V and 7 bases from J, the junction kept 11 bases outside the gene matches. The CDR3 loop is CASSLSTGSSRNEQFF. In DNA form, the CDR3 reads TGTGCCAGCAGCTTATCGACAGGGTCCAGTAGGAATGAGCAGTTCTTC.

This chain connects TRBV7-6 to TRBJ2-5; 11 positions agree with TRBD1. The length of the CDR3 is 18 residues. Germline assignment: CDR1 SGHVS and CDR2 FNYEAQ. V dropped 1 base and J dropped 1; count of bases not matched to a gene: 8. The CDR3 region is CASSLGTGGYQSQETQYF. Written as DNA, the CDR3 is TGTGCCAGCAGCTTAGGGACAGGGGGCTATCAAAGCCAAGAGACCCAGTACTTC.

The chain joins TRBV28 to TRBJ1-2, with 8 bases aligning to TRBD1. The CDR3 has 14 residues. The junction had 5 bases not matched to a gene; V was cut back by 5 bases and J by 3 bases. Germline V gene sequence: CDR1 MDHEN, CDR2 SYDVKM. In DNA, the CDR3 is TGTGCCAGCAGTCTTCAGGGGGCTTACTATGGCTACACCTTC. Translating it yields CASSLQGAYYGYTF.

The gene calls are TRBV7-9 and TRBJ1-2, with a weak D call TRBD1 (6 bases). CDR3 length equals 17 residues. Trimming took 0 bases from V and 5 from J, leaving 19 bases between them. In germline, CDR1 is SEHNR, CDR2 FQNEAQ (reference sequence). Here the CDR3 reads CASSLAQGSPSPYGYTF. Here the CDR3 DNA reads TGTGCCAGCAGCTTAGCCCAGGGGTCCCCATCCCCTTATGGCTACACCTTC.

The gene calls are TRBV30 and TRBJ2-5, with D maybe TRBD2 (5 bases). The CDR3 spans 12 residues. CDR1 is GTSNPN, CDR2 SVGIG, per germline (reference sequence). The germline V and J ends were trimmed by 4 bases and 5 bases, with 11 bases remaining between them. The CDR3 protein is CAWTPGSETQYF. As DNA, the CDR3 is TGTGCCTGGACTCCGGGGAGTGAGACCCAGTACTTC.